One and the same sample provided the 18 T cell receptor beta chains below, sequenced in a study of T cell clonality in common variable immunodeficiency. Notes on the study in general: Fewer deletions and N-nucleotide insertions were reportedly seen in common variable immunodeficiency TCR beta sequences.

Sequenced by immunoSEQ multiplex PCR; TCRdb stores in-frame clones only, minus some. Altogether around 40,000 clones were found in the sample, and no singletons occur. No antigen has been assigned to these receptors. Specimen: peripheral blood mononuclear cells. Receptors originate from a human donor with common variable immunodeficiency.

This clone was observed a handful of times. The CDR3 extends 3 residues past the end of the read, so its final part is completed from the germline J gene. V and J are TRBV7-2 and TRBJ2-5; D is undetermined. The V end was cut by 3 bases, the J end by 2 bases, with 10 bases between. CDR3 length equals 14 residues. Germline V gene sequence: CDR1 SGHTA, CDR2 FQGNSA. Incomplete CDR3 DNA: TGTGCCAGCAGCTTTTTTGGGCCTCAAGAGACC. Amino acids: CASSFFGPQET. The entire CDR3 reads CASSFFGPQETQYF.

The sample holds many counts of this clone. The CDR3 loop is CASSVTVPYTEAFF. Partial CDR3 DNA: TGTGCCAGCAGTGTCACAGTACCTTACACTGAA. The V call is TRBV28, the J call TRBJ1-1, with no clear D. The read finishes 3 residues shy of the CDR3 end, and the germline J gene is used to complete it. CDR3 length equals 14 residues. Trimming took 5 bases from V and 3 from J, leaving 13 bases between them. Germline V gives CDR1 MDHEN, CDR2 SYDVKM.

This clone was picked up a small number of times. Sequencing ends 3 residues short of the CDR3 end; the germline J gene provides the rest. This rearrangement joins TRBV2 to TRBJ2-2; TRBD1 agrees at 10 bases. The CDR3 extends over 14 amino acids. Germline V CDR1 and CDR2: SNHLY, FYNNEI. Germline trimming cut 11 bases from V and 3 bases from J; bases unmatched to any gene: 6. This CDR3 reads CAGRTGGYTGELFF. The part of the CDR3 DNA that was read is TGTGCCGGCCGGACAGGGGGATACACCGGGGAG.

In its sample, this clone was seen many times. The missing CDR3 end, 3 residues past where the read stops, is filled in from the germline J gene. V gene TRBV29-1 combines with J gene TRBJ2-1; 7 nucleotides agree with TRBD2. The ends lost 6 bases at V and 9 bases at J; junction bases unmatched: 11. The CDR3 is 13 residues long. Germline V gene sequence: CDR1 SQVTM, CDR2 ANQGSEA. The CDR3 loop reads CSVDRRLAIEQFF. Partial CDR3 DNA: TGCAGCGTCGATCGGAGACTAGCTATTGAG.

This clone was seen at least ten times. With the read ending 3 residues before the CDR3 end, the germline J gene is used to fill in that end. The chain couples TRBV19 to TRBJ1-1; no definite D call. V was cut by 5 bases and J by 5 bases, with 12 bases left in between. The CDR3 runs to 13 residues. The germline CDR1 and CDR2 sequences are LNHDA and SQIVND (reference sequence). This chain's CDR3 is CASSLTVRTEAFF. CDR3 DNA, as far as it was read: TGTGCCAGTAGTTTAACAGTTAGGACTGAA.

Ten or more counts support this clone. The CDR3 end falls 3 residues outside the read, so it is completed with the germline J gene. The chain carries TRBV19 and TRBJ2-5; D is perhaps TRBD1 or TRBD2 (5 bases each). Germline-derived CDR1 and CDR2 are LNHDA and SQIVND (reference sequence). The CDR3 has 13 residues. The V end was cut by 3 bases, the J end by 4 bases, with 9 bases between. The DNA read from the CDR3 is TGTGCCAGTAGTATTTCAGGGAGAGAGACC. Amino acids: CASSISGRET. From start to end, the CDR3 is CASSISGRETQYF.

This clone has just a few counts. Read data end 3 residues before the CDR3 end; the end is taken from the germline J gene. V is TRBV30 and J is TRBJ2-7; D not resolved. CDR3 length: 11 amino acids. CDR1 and CDR2 from the germline V gene are GTSNPN and SVGIG (reference sequence). The germline V and J ends were trimmed by 0 bases and 6 bases, with 6 bases remaining between them. CDR3 sequence reads: CAWSVGSEQYF. Partial CDR3 DNA: TGTGCCTGGAGTGTAGGTTCCGAG.

This clone was observed at least ten times. Sequencing ends 3 residues short of the CDR3 end; the germline J gene provides the rest. The chain uses TRBV5-1 and TRBJ2-5; a weak D match, TRBD1 (6 bases). Trimming took 0 bases from V and 4 from J, leaving 13 bases between them. CDR1 and CDR2 from the germline V gene are SGHRS and YFSETQ. The CDR3 spans 15 residues. The covered CDR3 bases are TGCGCCAGCAGCTTGGCCGCGGCAGGGGTAGAGACC. As protein: CASSLAAAGVET. The CDR3 reads in full as CASSLAAAGVETQYF.

The CDR3 DNA, read in part, is TGTGCCAGCAGTTACTGGGACAGGGGGCCGTACGAG. Translated, it gives CASSYWDRGPYE. The full CDR3 protein is CASSYWDRGPYEQYF. This chain connects TRBV6-2 or TRBV6-3 to TRBJ2-7; TRBD1 matches at 12 bases. The read falls 3 residues short of the CDR3 end, and the missing part is taken from the germline J gene. The germline V gene has CDR1 MNHEY and CDR2 SVGEGT. The CDR3 contains 15 residues. J was trimmed by 4 bases and V by 1 base; bases with no gene match: 2.

Ten or more counts support this clone. The observed sequence ends 3 residues before the CDR3 terminus, with the missing tail filled in from the germline J gene. This chain uses TRBV6-2 or TRBV6-3 with TRBJ2-7; 7 bases are a match to TRBD1. In germline, CDR1 is MNHEY, CDR2 SVGEGT. The CDR3 runs to 13 residues. V shed 7 bases, J shed 6 bases, and the junction held 9 bases outside the gene matches. The CDR3 loop reads CASTSTGAGEQYF. The CDR3 bases that were read are TGTGCCAGCACCTCTACAGGGGCAGGCGAG.

This clone was observed at least ten times. The read stops 3 residues short of the end of the CDR3; the missing end is completed from the germline J gene. V gene TRBV19 combines with J gene TRBJ2-3; D unclear. The germline CDR1 and CDR2 sequences are LNHDA and SQIVND (reference sequence). Trimming removed 7 bases from V and 6 bases from J, with 14 bases in between. The CDR3 length is 13 residues. The CDR3 loop reads CASTVGAWDTQYF. The DNA read from the CDR3 is TGTGCCAGTACGGTAGGAGCGTGGGATACG.

This clone was recorded a few times. The missing CDR3 end, 3 residues past where the read stops, is filled in from the germline J gene. This chain connects TRBV6-2 or TRBV6-3 to TRBJ2-7, with TRBD1 identical over 7 bases. The length of the CDR3 is 13 residues. Trimming took 7 bases from V and 4 from J; bases not matched to a gene: 7. Germline-derived CDR1 and CDR2 are MNHEY and SVGEGT. The CDR3 bases that were read are TGTGCCAGCAACCAAGGACAGGCTTACGAG. Translation: CASNQGQAYE. The full CDR3 reads CASNQGQAYEQYF.

This clone came up many times. The read terminates 3 residues ahead of where the CDR3 ends, so the germline J gene completes it. The genes are TRBV30 and TRBJ1-1; no reliable D call. CDR3 length: 13 amino acids. From germline, CDR1 is GTSNPN and CDR2 SVGIG (reference sequence). V was pared by 2 bases and J by 2 bases, with 9 bases between. The CDR3 region is CAWSQQENTEAFF. CDR3 bases read: TGTGCCTGGAGTCAACAAGAAAACACTGAA.

This clone was observed at least ten times. The read finishes 3 residues shy of the CDR3 end, and the germline J gene is used to complete it. This sequence joins TRBV2 and TRBJ2-3, with D uncertain. Germline CDR1 and CDR2: SNHLY and FYNNEI. Trimming cost V 1 base and J 4 bases, with 12 bases left between them. The CDR3 length is 15 residues. The CDR3 protein is CASSEGSSSADTQYF. The part of the CDR3 DNA that was read is TGTGCCAGCAGTGAAGGGTCAAGTTCGGCAGATACG.

With regard to this clone: The CDR3 is cut off 3 residues early in the read; its end comes from the germline J gene. The V gene is TRBV19, the J gene TRBJ2-2; TRBD2 is a possible D gene (6 bases). V lost 6 bases to trimming and J lost 4 bases, with 12 bases between them. The CDR3 is 14 residues long. Germline V gene sequence: CDR1 LNHDA, CDR2 SQIVND (reference sequence). This CDR3 is CASSVGGPTGELFF. The CDR3 DNA, read in part, is TGTGCCAGTAGCGTCGGGGGACCCACCGGGGAG.

This clone has just a few counts. Coverage ceases 3 residues before the CDR3 finishes, and the germline J gene fills in the end. This chain uses TRBV2 with TRBJ2-2, with D perhaps TRBD1 (6 bases). CDR1 is SNHLY, CDR2 FYNNEI, per germline. This CDR3 comprises 14 residues. V lost 5 bases, J lost 6 bases, and 13 bases lay in between. Partial CDR3 DNA: TGTGCCAGCAGTCAGACAGGAGCTCCCGGGGAG. It translates to CASSQTGAPGE. The complete CDR3 reads CASSQTGAPGELFF.

The sequenced CDR3 bases are TGTGCCAGCTCTTCGGAGGAGTTACAGGGTCAGCCC. It yields the protein CASSSEELQGQP. The entire CDR3 protein reads CASSSEELQGQPQHF. The chain joins TRBV18 to TRBJ1-5; D perhaps matches TRBD1 (6 bases). From the germline J gene comes the end of the CDR3, since the read stops 3 residues before it. Trimming took off 6 bases at V and 6 bases at J, with 18 bases between the two ends. The CDR3 consists of 15 residues. Germline V gene sequence: CDR1 KGHSH, CDR2 LQKENI.

As regards this clone: The read terminates 3 residues before the CDR3 end, so the remaining end is supplied by the germline J gene. The chain couples TRBV7-2 to TRBJ1-3; a weak D match, TRBD1 (5 bases). The CDR3 length is 14 residues. Germline V gives CDR1 SGHTA, CDR2 FQGNSA. V dropped 8 bases and J dropped 2 bases, with 13 bases sitting between them. CDR3 DNA, as far as it was read: TGTGCCAGCTCCAAAGGGGTGCCTGGAAACACC. This sequence encodes CASSKGVPGNT. The full CDR3 protein is CASSKGVPGNTIYF.